This TCR beta chain is from a study of blood T cell repertoires in COVID-19 (dated by TCRdb to 2020 to 2022). General notes on the study: The collaborator samples originated in the United States, Italy and Spain and spanned the acute and convalescent phases of COVID-19. Deeply sampled blood TCRbeta repertoires from subjects exposed to, actively infected with, or recovered from COVID-19 were included in the dataset. The repertoires were released in a freely available public database intended as a resource for research on the immune response to SARS-CoV-2. Where available, HLA class I and class II types were obtained from metadata supplied by the sample provider rather than from assay-based typing. Samples came from the ongoing ImmuneRACE study (first 160 participants) plus 1,254 subjects from 6 global collaborators. The prospective study material was composed of cDNA or gDNA derived from T cells, B-cell-depleted T cells, or PBMCs. Sample metadata almost always included a de-identified subject ID, COVID-19 status, age in years and sex. What the research found in general, with its limitations: The amount of clinical and demographic metadata varied by source and participant and was provided uncurated.

TCRbeta CDR3 regions were amplified from genomic DNA by means of the immunoSEQ Assay, a bias-controlled multiplex PCR. The original pipeline was this. Within the assay, amplification of reference gene primers was used to estimate how many nucleated cells each sample contained. Sequence reads were collapsed and filtered to measure the absolute abundance of every unique TCRbeta CDR3 rearrangement. For each sample, productive Simpson clonality was calculated as the square root of Simpson's diversity index over productive rearrangements. TCRdb holds this immuneACCESS table with in-frame rearrangements only. Some clones are missing; in checked studies, unresolved V genes explain under half, and the rest has no known cause. The DNA was the basis for D and trimming; V, J and clone size are from that table. Across this sample there are 200,000 to 300,000 clones, with roughly 86% seen only once. The ten biggest clones cover approximately 3% of the sample.

Samples from volunteer blood donors who had recovered from COVID-19 were contributed by a second Seattle source. Each collaborating institution followed its own protocols to collect whole blood in K2EDTA tubes. Collaborator samples were shipped for TCRbeta analysis as frozen whole blood, isolated PBMCs, or DNA extracted from either sample type. Reading from cysteine to phenylalanine, the CDR3 counts 14 amino acids. The sequence is cut down to CDR3 DNA, 42 bases in frame from base 1. For CDR1 and CDR2, the germline V gene lists KGHSH and LQKENI. The V end gives up 3 bases and the J end 2 bases, leaving 3 bases in the junction not matched to a gene. On this clone: It lacks a known antigen. No base-level quality is on record; no much larger clone is a single base apart.

Sequenced input: peripheral blood. The sequence was collected from a woman aged 25 to 39 who had recovered from COVID-19. The rearranged chain carries TRBV18 and TRBJ1-2; TRBD1 fits 7 bases in the junction. The CDR3 corresponds to CASSPLTGNYGYTF. The nucleotide sequence is given as TGTGCCAGCTCACCGCTGACAGGGAACTATGGCTACACCTTC.